This entry describes one T cell receptor beta chain. The junction does not match germline at one end; this may be a read error. PCR amplification relied on 60 Vbeta primers (plus 13 Jbeta primers). TCRdb keeps only in-frame clones here, not all; method: immunoSEQ multiplex PCR. In the table there are under 200,000 clones, approximately 67% of which are singletons. The data were taken from a study of cytomegalovirus exposure and HLA in healthy donors. From germline, CDR1 is WNHNN and CDR2 SYGVQD (reference sequence). This CDR3 is 15 amino acids long. Sequenced input: PBMCs. The sequence derives from a woman between 18 and 30 years old in good health and CMV-seropositive. This chain uses TRBV10-1 with TRBJ2-7, with TRBD1 matching over 7 bases. CDR3 residues: CASSEGGASSYEQHF. DNA of the CDR3: TGCGCCAGCAGTGAAGGGGGCGCCTCCTCCTACGAGCAGCACTTC.